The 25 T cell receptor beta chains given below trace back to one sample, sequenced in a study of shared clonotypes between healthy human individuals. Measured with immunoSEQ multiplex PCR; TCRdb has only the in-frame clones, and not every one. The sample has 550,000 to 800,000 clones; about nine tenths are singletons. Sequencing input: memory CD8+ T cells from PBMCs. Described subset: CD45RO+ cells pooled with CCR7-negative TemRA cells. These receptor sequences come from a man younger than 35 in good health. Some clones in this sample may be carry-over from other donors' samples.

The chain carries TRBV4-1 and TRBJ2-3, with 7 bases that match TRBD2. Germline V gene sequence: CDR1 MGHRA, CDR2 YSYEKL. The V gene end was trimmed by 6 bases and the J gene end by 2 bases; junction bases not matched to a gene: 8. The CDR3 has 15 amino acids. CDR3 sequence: CASRPTLADTDTQYF. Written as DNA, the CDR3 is TGCGCCAGCAGGCCCACGCTAGCGGACACAGATACGCAGTATTTT.

The CDR3 spells CASSVFSGRPYEQYF. CDR3 DNA sequence: TGTGCCAGCAGTGTATTCTCGGGTCGACCCTACGAGCAGTACTTC. The chain recombines TRBV27 with TRBJ2-7; unclear D gene. Germline V gene sequence: CDR1 MNHEY, CDR2 SMNVEV (reference sequence). CDR3 length: 15 residues. V was clipped by 5 bases and J by 2 bases, with 16 bases between them.

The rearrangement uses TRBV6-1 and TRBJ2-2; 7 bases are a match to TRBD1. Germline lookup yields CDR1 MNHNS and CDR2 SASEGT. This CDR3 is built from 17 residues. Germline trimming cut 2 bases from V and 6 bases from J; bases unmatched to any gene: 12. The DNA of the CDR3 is TGTGCCAGCAGTGAACTCCGGGGCAGGGGGTTCTCCGGGGAGCTGTTTTTT. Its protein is CASSELRGRGFSGELFF.

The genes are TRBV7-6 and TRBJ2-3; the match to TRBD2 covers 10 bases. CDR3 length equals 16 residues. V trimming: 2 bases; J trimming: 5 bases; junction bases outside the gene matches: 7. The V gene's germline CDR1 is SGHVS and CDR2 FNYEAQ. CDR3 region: CASSLKAGGPRDTQYF. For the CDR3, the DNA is TGTGCCAGCAGCTTAAAAGCGGGAGGGCCACGAGATACGCAGTATTTT.

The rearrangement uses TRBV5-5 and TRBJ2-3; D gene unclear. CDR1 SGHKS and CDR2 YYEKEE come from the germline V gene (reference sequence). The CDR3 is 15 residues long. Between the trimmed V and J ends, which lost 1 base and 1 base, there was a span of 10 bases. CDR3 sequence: CASSLSNARTDTQYF. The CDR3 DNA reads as TGTGCCAGCAGCTTGAGTAATGCGCGCACAGATACGCAGTATTTT.

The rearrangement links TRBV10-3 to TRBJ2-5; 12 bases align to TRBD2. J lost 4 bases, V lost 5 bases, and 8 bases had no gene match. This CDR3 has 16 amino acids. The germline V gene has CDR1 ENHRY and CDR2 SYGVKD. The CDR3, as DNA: TGTGCCATCAGTCTAGCGGGAGGGGGCGCGTTAGAGACCCAGTACTTC. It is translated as CAISLAGGGALETQYF.

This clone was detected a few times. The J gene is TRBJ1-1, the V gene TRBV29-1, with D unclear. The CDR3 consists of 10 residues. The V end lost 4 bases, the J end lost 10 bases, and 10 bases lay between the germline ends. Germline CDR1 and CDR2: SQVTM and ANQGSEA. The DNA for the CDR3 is TGCAGCGTTGTTGGGTCCTTAGCTTTCTTT. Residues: CSVVGSLAFF.

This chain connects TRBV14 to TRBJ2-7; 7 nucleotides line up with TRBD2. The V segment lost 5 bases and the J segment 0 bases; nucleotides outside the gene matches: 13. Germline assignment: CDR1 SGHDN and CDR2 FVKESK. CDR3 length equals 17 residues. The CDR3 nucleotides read TGTGCCAGCAGCGGATCGACAACTAGCGATAGCTCCTACGAGCAGTACTTC. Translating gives CASSGSTTSDSSYEQYF. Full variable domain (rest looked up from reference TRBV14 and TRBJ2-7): EAGVTQFPSHSVIEKGQTVTLRCDPISGHDNLYWYRRVMGKEIKFLLHFVKESKQDESGMPNNRFLAERTGGTYSTLKVQPAELEDSGVYFCASSGSTTSDSSYEQYFGPGTRLTVT.

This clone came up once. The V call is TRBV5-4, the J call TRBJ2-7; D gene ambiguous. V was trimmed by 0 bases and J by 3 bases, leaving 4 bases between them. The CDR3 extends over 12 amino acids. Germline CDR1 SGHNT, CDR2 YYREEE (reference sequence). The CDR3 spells CASSLGDYEQYF. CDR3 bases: TGTGCCAGCAGCTTGGGTGACTACGAGCAGTACTTC.

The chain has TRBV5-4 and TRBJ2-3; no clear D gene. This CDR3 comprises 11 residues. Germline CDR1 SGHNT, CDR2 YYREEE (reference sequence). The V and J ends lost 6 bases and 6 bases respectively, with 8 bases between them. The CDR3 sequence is CASILGDTQYF. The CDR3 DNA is TGTGCCAGCATCTTAGGGGATACGCAGTATTTT.

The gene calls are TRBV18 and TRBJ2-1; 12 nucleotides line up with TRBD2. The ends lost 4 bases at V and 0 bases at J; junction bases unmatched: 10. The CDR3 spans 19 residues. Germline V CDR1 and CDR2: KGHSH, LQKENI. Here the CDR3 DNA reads TGTGCCAGCTCACTCTGGACTAGCGGGGACCCGAGCTCCTACAATGAGCAGTTCTTC. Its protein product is CASSLWTSGDPSSYNEQFF.

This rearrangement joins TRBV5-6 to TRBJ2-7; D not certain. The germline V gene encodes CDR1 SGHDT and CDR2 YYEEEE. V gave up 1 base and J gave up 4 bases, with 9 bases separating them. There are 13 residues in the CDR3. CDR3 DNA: TGTGCCAGCAGCTTGTCTGGTACTTACGAGCAGTACTTC. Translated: CASSLSGTYEQYF.

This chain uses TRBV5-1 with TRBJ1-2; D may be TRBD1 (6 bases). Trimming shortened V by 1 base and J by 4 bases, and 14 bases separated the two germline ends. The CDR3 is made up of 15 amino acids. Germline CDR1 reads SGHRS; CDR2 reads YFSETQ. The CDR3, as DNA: TGCGCCAGCAGCTTGACAGCTTGGGACACCTATGGCTACACCTTC. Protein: CASSLTAWDTYGYTF.

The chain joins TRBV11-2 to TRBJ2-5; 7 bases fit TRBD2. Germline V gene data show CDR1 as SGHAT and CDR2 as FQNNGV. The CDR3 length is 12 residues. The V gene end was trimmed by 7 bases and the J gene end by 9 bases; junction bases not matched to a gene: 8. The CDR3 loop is CASTLGGEPQYF. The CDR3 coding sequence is TGTGCCAGCACCCTGGGGGGGGAGCCCCAGTACTTC.

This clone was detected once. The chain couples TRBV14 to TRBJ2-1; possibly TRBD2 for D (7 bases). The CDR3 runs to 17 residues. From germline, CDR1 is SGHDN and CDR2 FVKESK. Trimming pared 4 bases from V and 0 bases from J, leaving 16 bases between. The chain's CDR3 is CASSPEGGGGSYNEQFF. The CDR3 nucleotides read TGTGCCAGCAGCCCTGAGGGGGGAGGGGGCTCCTACAATGAGCAGTTCTTC. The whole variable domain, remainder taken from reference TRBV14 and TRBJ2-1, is EAGVTQFPSHSVIEKGQTVTLRCDPISGHDNLYWYRRVMGKEIKFLLHFVKESKQDESGMPNNRFLAERTGGTYSTLKVQPAELEDSGVYFCASSPEGGGGSYNEQFFGPGTRLTVL.

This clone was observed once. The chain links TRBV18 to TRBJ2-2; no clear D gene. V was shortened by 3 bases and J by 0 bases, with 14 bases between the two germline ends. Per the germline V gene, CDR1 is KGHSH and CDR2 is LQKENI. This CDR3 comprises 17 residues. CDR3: CASSPSPVGSNTGELFF. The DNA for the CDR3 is TGTGCCAGCTCACCCTCCCCGGTGGGGTCGAACACCGGGGAGCTGTTTTTT. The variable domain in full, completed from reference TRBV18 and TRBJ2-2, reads NAGVMQNPRHLVRRRGQEARLRCSPMKGHSHVYWYRQLPEEGLKFMVYLQKENIIDESGMPKERFSAEFPKEGPSILRIQQVVRGDSAAYFCASSPSPVGSNTGELFFGEGSRLTVL.

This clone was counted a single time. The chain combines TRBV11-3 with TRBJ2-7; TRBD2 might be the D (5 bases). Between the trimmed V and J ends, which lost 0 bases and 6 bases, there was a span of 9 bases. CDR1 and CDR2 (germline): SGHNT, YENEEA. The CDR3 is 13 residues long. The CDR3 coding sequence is TGTGCCAGCAGCTTAGAACTAGGGCGCGAGCAGTACTTC. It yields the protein CASSLELGREQYF.

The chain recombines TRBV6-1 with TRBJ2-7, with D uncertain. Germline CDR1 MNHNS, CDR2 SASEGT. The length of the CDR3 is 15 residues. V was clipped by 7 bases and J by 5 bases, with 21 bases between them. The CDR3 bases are TGTGCCAGCACCCCGAATCGATTTAGTTCCCACGAGCAGTACTTC. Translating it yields CASTPNRFSSHEQYF.

CDR3 protein: CASSPFGQGNSTDTQYF. DNA for the CDR3: TGTGCCAGCAGCCCCTTCGGACAGGGCAATAGCACAGATACGCAGTATTTT. This rearrangement joins TRBV5-4 to TRBJ2-3, with 8 bases lining up with TRBD1. CDR3 size: 17 residues. CDR1 and CDR2 from the germline V gene are SGHNT and YYREEE (reference sequence). V was clipped by 4 bases and J by 0 bases; unmatched bases: 10.

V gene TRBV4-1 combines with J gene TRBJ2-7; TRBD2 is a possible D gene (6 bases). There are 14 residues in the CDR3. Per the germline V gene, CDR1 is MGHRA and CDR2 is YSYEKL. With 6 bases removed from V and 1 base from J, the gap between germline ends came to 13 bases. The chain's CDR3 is CASSTGTASYEQYF. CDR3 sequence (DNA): TGCGCCAGCAGTACCGGGACTGCGTCCTACGAGCAGTACTTC.

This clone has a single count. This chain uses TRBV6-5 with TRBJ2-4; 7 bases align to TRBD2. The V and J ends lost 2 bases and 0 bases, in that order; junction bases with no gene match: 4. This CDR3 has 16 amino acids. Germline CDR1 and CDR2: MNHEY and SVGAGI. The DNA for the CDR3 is TGTGCCAGCAGTTACAAGGCGGGGGTAGCCAAAAACATTCAGTACTTC. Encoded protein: CASSYKAGVAKNIQYF.

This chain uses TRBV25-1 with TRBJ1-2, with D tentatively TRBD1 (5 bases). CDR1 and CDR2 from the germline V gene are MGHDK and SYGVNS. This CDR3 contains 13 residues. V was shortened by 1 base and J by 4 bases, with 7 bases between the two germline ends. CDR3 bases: TGTGCCAGCAGTGAATCGAGGGGCTATGGCTACACCTTC. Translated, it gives CASSESRGYGYTF.

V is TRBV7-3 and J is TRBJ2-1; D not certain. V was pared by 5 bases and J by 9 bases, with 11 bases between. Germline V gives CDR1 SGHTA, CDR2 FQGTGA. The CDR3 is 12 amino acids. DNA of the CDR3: TGTGCCAGCAGCAACGAGGTTCGTGAGCAGTTCTTC. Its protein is CASSNEVREQFF. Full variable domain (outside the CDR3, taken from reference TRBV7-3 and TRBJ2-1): GAGVSQTPSNKVTEKGKYVELRCDPISGHTALYWYRQSLGQGPEFLIYFQGTGAADDSGLPNDRFFAVRPEGSVSTLKIQRTERGDSAVYLCASSNEVREQFFGPGTRLTVL.

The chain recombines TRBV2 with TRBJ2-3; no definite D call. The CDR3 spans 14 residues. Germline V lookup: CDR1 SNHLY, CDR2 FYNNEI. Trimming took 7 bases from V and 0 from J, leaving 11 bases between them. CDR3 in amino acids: CASMPYSSTDTQYF. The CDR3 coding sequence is TGTGCCAGCATGCCTTATTCTAGCACAGATACGCAGTATTTT.

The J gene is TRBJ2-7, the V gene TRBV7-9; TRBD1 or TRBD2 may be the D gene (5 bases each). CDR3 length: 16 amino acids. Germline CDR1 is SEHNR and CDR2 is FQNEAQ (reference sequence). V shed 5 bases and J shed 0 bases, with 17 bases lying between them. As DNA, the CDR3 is TGTGCCAGCAGCAACCACCGGGACGAAAACTCCTACGAGCAGTACTTC. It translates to CASSNHRDENSYEQYF.